Listed below are T cell receptor beta chains from one sample, sequenced in a study of T-cell memory formation after mild COVID-19. Each CDR3 protein gets one entry after TCRdb re-called the 5' RACE reads with MiXCR. Of fewer than 600,000 distinct CDR3 sequences listed, about a fifth are singletons. Sequencing was carried out using PBMCs or a T cell subset sorted from them (not recorded which). These TCRs come from an adult woman who had mild COVID-19 (a few samples of this study predate the infection). Cell type and time point are not known. Each CDR3 is given with its conserved first and last residue. The order of the fields is V gene, J gene, clone size, D gene, CDR3 protein, CDR3 DNA. D genes are given only for firm matches. Clone size appears in some rows only: once, few, many, or a class for an expanded clone.

>TRBV7-6|TRBJ1-1|few|TRBD1
CASSPQGGVTMNTEAFF
TGTGCCAGCAGCCCCCAGGGGGGGGTGACAATGAACACTGAAGCTTTCTTT
>TRBV18|TRBJ1-2|-|-
CASSPSTIPRDGYTF
TGTGCCAGCTCCCCCAGCACTATTCCGAGGGATGGCTACACCTTC
>TRBV14|TRBJ2-7|-|-
CASSRREVPLYF
TGTGCCAGCAGCCGGCGGGAAGTCCCCCTCTACTTC
>TRBV12-3/TRBV12-4|TRBJ1-1|few|TRBD1
CASRAGQGNSEAFF
TGTGCCAGCAGGGCGGGACAGGGAAATTCTGAAGCTTTCTTT
>TRBV29-1|TRBJ2-2|-|-
CSVASAVQANTGELFF
TGCAGCGTTGCCTCCGCCGTCCAAGCGAACACCGGGGAGCTGTTTTTT
>TRBV15|TRBJ2-1|few|TRBD2
CATSRGVLREGLYNEQFF
TGTGCCACCAGCAGAGGGGTTCTGCGGGAGGGCCTCTACAATGAGCAGTTCTTC
>TRBV27|TRBJ2-1|-|-
CASSFGGLGQFF
TGTGCCAGCAGTTTTGGGGGCCTAGGGCAGTTCTTC
>TRBV5-5|TRBJ1-4|few|-
CASSPHWSTRDEKLFF
TGTGCCAGCAGCCCGCATTGGTCTACTCGGGATGAAAAACTGTTTTTT
>TRBV19|TRBJ2-2|few|TRBD2
CASSIGGGTGELFF
TGTGCCAGTAGTATCGGGGGGGGCACCGGGGAGCTGTTTTTT
>TRBV5-5|TRBJ2-7|many|-
CASSLAETYEQYF
TGTGCCAGCAGCTTGGCAGAGACCTACGAGCAGTACTTC
>TRBV5-1|TRBJ1-6|-|-
CASSLADNSPLHF
TGCGCCAGCAGCCTCGCGGATAATTCACCCCTCCACTTT
>TRBV20-1|TRBJ1-5|-|-
CSAIQDPSNQPQHF
TGCAGTGCCATCCAGGACCCGAGCAATCAGCCCCAGCATTTT
>TRBV11-2|TRBJ2-1|few|TRBD2
CASSLEDLAGEYYNEQFF
TGTGCCAGCAGCTTAGAAGATCTGGCGGGAGAGTACTACAATGAGCAGTTCTTC
>TRBV7-6|TRBJ1-1|-|TRBD1
CASSSRGLGTEAFF
TGTGCCAGCAGCTCGAGGGGGCTTGGCACTGAAGCTTTCTTT
>TRBV7-9|TRBJ2-2|-|-
CASLNGELFF
TGTGCCAGCCTCAACGGGGAGCTGTTTTTT
>TRBV25-1|TRBJ2-5|-|-
CASSEAGEGKKTQYF
TGTGCCAGCAGTGAGGCCGGTGAGGGGAAAAAGACCCAGTACTTC
>TRBV6-5|TRBJ2-7|few|TRBD1
CASSDRDSYEQYF
TGTGCCAGCAGCGACCGGGACAGCTACGAGCAGTACTTC
>TRBV20-1|TRBJ1-2|-|TRBD1
CSAKEGAGGYTF
TGCAGTGCTAAGGAGGGGGCGGGAGGCTACACCTTC
>TRBV18|TRBJ2-1|-|-
CASSPRGIEGGEQFF
TGTGCCAGCTCACCACGCGGAATCGAGGGGGGGGAGCAGTTCTTC
>TRBV9|TRBJ2-1|-|TRBD2
CASSVGAGGPPEQFF
TGTGCCAGCAGCGTAGGAGCGGGGGGGCCCCCTGAGCAGTTCTTC
>TRBV10-3|TRBJ2-1|-|TRBD1
CAISKDRGRYEQFF
TGTGCCATCAGTAAGGACAGGGGTCGGTATGAGCAGTTCTTC
>TRBV7-2|TRBJ1-3|few|-
CASSLAWTSNSGNTIYF
TGTGCCAGCAGCTTAGCTTGGACATCGAACTCTGGAAACACCATATATTTT
>TRBV7-8|TRBJ2-7|few|TRBD1
CASSPLGTVYEQYF
TGTGCCAGCAGCCCGCTCGGGACAGTCTACGAGCAGTACTTC
>TRBV23-1|TRBJ2-3|-|-
CASSFRATDTQYF
TGCGCCAGCAGTTTTAGAGCCACAGATACGCAGTATTTT
>TRBV20-1|TRBJ2-3|-|-
CSAREIGGWTDTQYF
TGCAGTGCTAGAGAGATCGGGGGCTGGACAGATACGCAGTATTTT
>TRBV19|TRBJ2-1|-|TRBD1
CASSPIDRDYNEQFF
TGTGCCAGTAGTCCAATCGACAGGGACTACAATGAGCAGTTCTTC
>TRBV24-1|TRBJ1-5|-|-
CATSEGHRNQPQHF
TGTGCCACCAGTGAAGGACATCGCAATCAGCCCCAGCATTTT
>TRBV7-2|TRBJ2-3|few|TRBD2
CASSLGALETSGRASDTQYF
TGTGCCAGCAGCTTAGGGGCGCTTGAGACTAGCGGGAGGGCCTCGGATACGCAGTATTTT
>TRBV15|TRBJ1-2|-|-
CATSERGRENYGYTF
TGTGCCACCAGCGAGCGGGGCAGGGAAAACTATGGCTACACCTTC
>TRBV4-3|TRBJ2-3|few|-
CASSQDSWRSTDTQYF
TGCGCCAGCAGCCAAGATTCCTGGCGGAGCACAGATACGCAGTATTTT